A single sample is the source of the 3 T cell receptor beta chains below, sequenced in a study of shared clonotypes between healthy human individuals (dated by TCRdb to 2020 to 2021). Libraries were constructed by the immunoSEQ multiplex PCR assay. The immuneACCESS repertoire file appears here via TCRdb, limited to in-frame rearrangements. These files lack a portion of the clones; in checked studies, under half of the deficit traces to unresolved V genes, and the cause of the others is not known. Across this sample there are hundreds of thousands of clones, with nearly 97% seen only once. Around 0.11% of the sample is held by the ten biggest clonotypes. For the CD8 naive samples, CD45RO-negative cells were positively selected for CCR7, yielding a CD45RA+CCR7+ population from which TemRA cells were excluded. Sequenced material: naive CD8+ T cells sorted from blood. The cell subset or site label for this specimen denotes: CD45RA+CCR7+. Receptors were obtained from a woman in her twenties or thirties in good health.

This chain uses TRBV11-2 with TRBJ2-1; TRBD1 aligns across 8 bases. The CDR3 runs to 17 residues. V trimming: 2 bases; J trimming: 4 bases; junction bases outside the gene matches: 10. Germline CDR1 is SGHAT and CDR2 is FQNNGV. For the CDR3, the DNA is TGTGCCAGCAGCTTACCCAAAGAGACAGGGGTTTACAATGAGCAGTTCTTC. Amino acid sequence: CASSLPKETGVYNEQFF.

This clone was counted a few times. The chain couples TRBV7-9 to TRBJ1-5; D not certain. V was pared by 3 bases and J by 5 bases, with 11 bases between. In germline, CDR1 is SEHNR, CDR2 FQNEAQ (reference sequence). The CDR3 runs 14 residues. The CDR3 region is CASSLSMADQPQHF. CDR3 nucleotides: TGTGCCAGCAGCTTGTCCATGGCCGATCAGCCCCAGCATTTT.

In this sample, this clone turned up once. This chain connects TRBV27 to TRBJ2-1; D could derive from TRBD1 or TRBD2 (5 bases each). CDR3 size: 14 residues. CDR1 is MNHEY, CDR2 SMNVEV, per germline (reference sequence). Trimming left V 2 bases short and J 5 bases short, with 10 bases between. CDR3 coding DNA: TGTGCCAGCAGTTTAGGGACGTTCAACAATGAGCAGTTCTTC. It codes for CASSLGTFNNEQFF.